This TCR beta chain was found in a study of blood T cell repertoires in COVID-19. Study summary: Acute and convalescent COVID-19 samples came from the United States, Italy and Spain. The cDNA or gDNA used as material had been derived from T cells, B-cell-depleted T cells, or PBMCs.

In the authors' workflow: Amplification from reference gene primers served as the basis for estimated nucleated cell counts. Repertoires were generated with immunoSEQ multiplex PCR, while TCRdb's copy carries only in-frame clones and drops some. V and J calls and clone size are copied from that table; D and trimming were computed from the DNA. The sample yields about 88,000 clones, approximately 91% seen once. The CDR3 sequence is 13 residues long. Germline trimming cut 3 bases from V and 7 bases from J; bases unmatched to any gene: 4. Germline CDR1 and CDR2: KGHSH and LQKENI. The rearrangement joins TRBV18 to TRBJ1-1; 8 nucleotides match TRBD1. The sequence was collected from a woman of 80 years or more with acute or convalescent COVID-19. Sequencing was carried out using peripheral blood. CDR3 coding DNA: TGTGCCAGCTCACCCGACAGGGGCGATGAAGCTTTCTTT. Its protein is CASSPDRGDEAFF.